This T cell receptor (beta chain) was captured in a study of fetal regulatory T cell absence and autoimmunity (dated by TCRdb to about 2017). With regard to the full study: The IPEX patients showed exocrine pancreas autoimmunity in the absence of clinical diabetes. The investigation overall reported the following: Compared with cord blood, the pancreas TCR compartment showed significant oligoclonal enrichment, and some top clones were enriched more than 85-fold. Cord blood and pancreas had broadly similar TRB gene family usage, resembling published neonatal and adult repertoires. The oligoclonal enrichment was interpreted as supporting antigen-driven autoimmunity in the pancreas before birth in IPEX syndrome.

On the immunoSEQ human TCRbeta survey platform, TCRbeta CDR3 regions were amplified and barcoded with a two-step multiplex PCR. Illumina instruments were used to sequence the libraries, and IgH from the same samples was sequenced in parallel. In the original analysis: To remove PCR and sequencing errors, raw reads were filtered against the IMGT V, D, J definitions and then binned using a nearest-neighbor algorithm. A clone was defined by an identical nucleotide sequence, and differential abundance between tissues was tested with a Fisher exact test for each clone at a pFDR threshold of p<0.01. Clones with frequencies too low for statistical inference were excluded by a minimum inclusion filter of 10 in either sample. The immunoSEQ Analyzer was used for pairwise clonal comparisons, while IMGT tools were used to assess gene family usage. The clones in this table, taken by TCRdb from immuneACCESS, are in-frame only. Not every clone is retained; where verified, under half of the shortfall comes from an unresolved V gene, and the cause of the rest is unknown. For V, J and clone size, that table is used; D and trimming come from the DNA. Across this sample there are about 95,000 clones, with more than 70% seen only once. The ten largest account for 2% of the sample.

V is reduced by 7 bases and J by 2 bases, leaving a spacing of 17 bases between them. From cysteine to phenylalanine, the CDR3 is 15 amino acids long. Only the CDR3 DNA is retained, 45 bases long and in frame from the first base. According to the germline V gene (reference sequence), CDR1 reads MNHNY and CDR2 reads SVGAGI. Of note for this clone: The antigen it binds to is not known. Base qualities were left out, and no much larger clone turns up one base away.

Repertoire sequencing was done on genomic DNA taken from frozen pancreas tissue. Genomic DNA, about 2-3.1 ug, was extracted from umbilical cord blood or frozen pancreas using the DNeasy Blood and Tissue Kit. This receptor was obtained from a male donor with IPEX syndrome. The chain was built from TRBV6-6 and TRBJ1-2; matching of 5 bases hints at TRBD1 as the D gene. The sequenced material came from pancreas tissue. The CDR3 here reads CASKKGDRSNYGYTF. The DNA sequence reads TGTGCCAGCAAAAAAGGAGACAGAAGCAACTATGGCTACACCTTC.